The clone carrying this T cell receptor beta chain was detected many times. The sample originates from a study of blood T cell repertoires in COVID-19. At the level of the study: In each case, the material was cDNA or gDNA derived from T cells, B-cell-depleted T cells, or PBMCs.

The authors' processing: The assay estimated nucleated cells by amplifying reference gene primers. Some clones are missing from TCRdb's copy, which holds only in-frame ones; the method was immunoSEQ multiplex PCR. V and J calls and clone size are those listed in that table; D and trimming were worked out from the DNA. The table has a few hundred thousand clones, 70% to 85% seen once. CDR3 length equals 17 residues. The V end was cut by 4 bases, the J end by 4 bases, with 20 bases between. Germline V gene data show CDR1 as MDHEN and CDR2 as SYDVKM. Sequenced: peripheral blood. The sequence came from a woman between 35 and 50 years old who had recovered from COVID-19. The rearrangement uses TRBV28 and TRBJ2-1; perhaps TRBD1 as D (6 bases). CDR3 loop: CASSSPTGTSNYNEQFF. In DNA, the CDR3 is TGTGCCAGCAGTTCCCCGACCGGGACAAGCAATTACAATGAGCAGTTCTTC.